These 13 T cell receptor beta chains were sequenced from one sample in a study of neurological immune-mediated disorders. TCRdb re-derived calls from the 5' RACE reads in MiXCR, one entry per CDR3 protein. The sample holds approximately 24,000 distinct CDR3 sequences, roughly 13% seen once. What was sequenced was PBMCs. The receptors stem from a woman aged 40 to 50 with HTLV-1-associated myelopathy (HAM/TSP).

This clonotype has a count of ten or more. The rearrangement uses TRBV5-1 and TRBJ2-5, with D unclear. The ends were cut back, 4 bases at V and 5 bases at J, with 12 bases in the middle. The germline CDR1 and CDR2 sequences are SGHRS and YFSETQ. The CDR3 contains 13 residues. The CDR3, as DNA: TGCGCCAGCAGCAAGGAGCCCAGCGAGACCCAGTACTTC. Translated, it gives CASSKEPSETQYF.

In DNA form, the CDR3 reads TGCGCCAGAGGTGAGATGATATCAAACCAAGAGACCCAGTACTTC. Translated: CARGEMISNQETQYF. The V gene is TRBV10-2, the J gene TRBJ2-5; D gene unclear. Per the germline V gene, CDR1 is WSHSY and CDR2 is SAAADI. This CDR3 comprises 15 residues. With 9 bases removed from V and 0 bases from J, the gap between germline ends came to 17 bases.

The table lists this clonotype with many counts. V usage is TRBV5-1 and J usage is TRBJ2-5; D gene uncertain. Trimming pared 1 base from V and 0 bases from J, leaving 10 bases between. CDR3 length: 15 amino acids. From germline, CDR1 is SGHRS and CDR2 YFSETQ. CDR3 region: CASSLTAWYQETQYF. For the CDR3, the DNA is TGCGCCAGCAGCTTGACAGCCTGGTACCAAGAGACCCAGTACTTC.

The sample holds many counts of this clonotype. V and J are TRBV29-1 and TRBJ1-1; TRBD1 matches at 7 bases. CDR1 and CDR2 from the germline V gene are SQVTM and ANQGSEA. CDR3 length: 12 amino acids. J was trimmed by 4 bases and V by 5 bases; bases with no gene match: 4. As DNA, the CDR3 is TGCAGCGTTACCAGGGGGATCACTGAAGCTTTCTTT. Translating it yields CSVTRGITEAFF.

This clonotype was detected ten times or more. The chain links TRBV5-1 to TRBJ1-2, with a weak D call TRBD1 (6 bases). There are 14 residues in the CDR3. The V end lost 4 bases, the J end lost 8 bases, and 18 bases lay between the germline ends. Germline CDR1 reads SGHRS; CDR2 reads YFSETQ. CDR3 residues: CASSLGQGKGGYTF. CDR3 in DNA: TGCGCCAGCAGCCTGGGGCAGGGGAAAGGAGGCTACACCTTC.

The chain has TRBV24-1 and TRBJ2-1; 10 bases match TRBD1. Germline trimming cut 3 bases from V and 8 bases from J; bases unmatched to any gene: 6. The CDR3 has 15 residues. The germline V gene encodes CDR1 KGHDR and CDR2 SFDVKD. CDR3 amino acids: CATSDVGDRGHEQFF. The CDR3 DNA is TGTGCCACCAGTGATGTGGGGGACAGGGGTCATGAGCAGTTCTTC.

Many counts were recorded for this clonotype. The chain carries TRBV2 and TRBJ1-1; D is possibly TRBD1 (6 bases). Germline V gene data show CDR1 as SNHLY and CDR2 as FYNNEI. The length of the CDR3 is 14 residues. V was shortened by 2 bases and J by 4 bases, with 11 bases between the two germline ends. The chain's CDR3 is CASSENRVRTEAFF. The CDR3 nucleotides read TGTGCCAGCAGTGAAAACAGGGTACGCACTGAAGCTTTCTTT. The variable domain in full, with the rest retrieved from reference TRBV2 and TRBJ1-1, is EPEVTQTPSHQVTQMGQEVILRCVPISNHLYFYWYRQILGQKVEFLVSFYNNEISEKSEIFDDQFSVERPDGSNFTLKIRSTKLEDSAMYFCASSENRVRTEAFFGQGTRLTVV.

This clonotype was seen at least ten times. The genes are TRBV20-1 and TRBJ1-2; 8 positions match TRBD1. The CDR3 contains 13 residues. Per germline, CDR1 DFQATT and CDR2 SNEGSKA (reference sequence). V shed 7 bases, J shed 4 bases, and the junction held 8 bases outside the gene matches. The CDR3 DNA reads as TGCAGTGTCCCCCAGGGGGCGACCTATGGCTACACCTTC. It is translated as CSVPQGATYGYTF.

This clonotype has a count of ten or more. The DNA of the CDR3 is TGCAGTGCTAGGAGGGCCCTCTCTGGGGCCAACGTCCTGACTTTC. It translates to CSARRALSGANVLTF. The V and J genes are TRBV20-1 and TRBJ2-6, with a weak D call TRBD2 (5 bases). This CDR3 region has 15 residues. V was clipped by 3 bases and J by 0 bases, with 9 bases between them. Per germline, CDR1 DFQATT and CDR2 SNEGSKA (reference sequence).

This clonotype was observed many times. V usage is TRBV5-6 and J usage is TRBJ1-2, with D unclear. The CDR3 loop spans 17 amino acids. V was trimmed by 0 bases and J by 2 bases, leaving 17 bases between them. CDR1 is SGHDT and CDR2 is YYEEEE in the germline V gene. CDR3 coding DNA: TGTGCCAGCAGCTTGGCCCCTCAAAAGGGCCTCAACTATGGCTACACCTTC. It is translated as CASSLAPQKGLNYGYTF.

This clonotype was detected ten times or more. The chain is built from TRBV5-1 and TRBJ2-1, with 10 bases identical to TRBD2. This CDR3 has 16 amino acids. With V trimmed by 4 bases and J by 3 bases, 7 bases remained unmatched. From germline, CDR1 is SGHRS and CDR2 YFSETQ. The CDR3 region has the DNA TGCGCCAGCAGCCCGGGGGGGACTAGCGTCTACAATGAGCAGTTCTTC. This translates into CASSPGGTSVYNEQFF.

This clonotype was detected a few times. The V call is TRBV10-1, the J call TRBJ2-7; 10 nucleotides align to TRBD1. V lost 6 bases to trimming and J lost 1 base; unmatched junction nucleotides: 3. CDR1 WNHNN and CDR2 SYGVQD come from the germline V gene (reference sequence). This CDR3 is built from 14 residues. The CDR3 spells CASSRDRGSYEQYF. CDR3 nucleotide sequence: TGCGCCAGCAGCCGGGACAGGGGTTCCTACGAGCAGTACTTC.

This clonotype was picked up a small number of times. The rearrangement uses TRBV9 and TRBJ2-7; D gene unclear. The germline gives CDR1 SGDLS, CDR2 YYNGEE. This CDR3 comprises 12 residues. Trimming removed 0 bases at V and 3 bases at J, with 4 bases between. DNA for the CDR3: TGTGCCAGCAGCGTAGGTATCTACGAGCAGTACGTC. The encoded protein is CASSVGIYEQYV.